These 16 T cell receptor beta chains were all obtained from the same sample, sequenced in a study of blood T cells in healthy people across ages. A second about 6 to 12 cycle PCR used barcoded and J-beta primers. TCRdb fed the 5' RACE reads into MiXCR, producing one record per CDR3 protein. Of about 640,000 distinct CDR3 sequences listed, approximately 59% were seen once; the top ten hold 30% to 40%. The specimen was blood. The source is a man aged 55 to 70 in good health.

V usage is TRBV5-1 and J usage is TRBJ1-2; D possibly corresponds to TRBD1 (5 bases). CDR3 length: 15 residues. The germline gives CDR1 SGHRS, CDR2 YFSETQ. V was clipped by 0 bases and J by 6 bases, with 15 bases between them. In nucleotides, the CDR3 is TGCGCCAGCAGCTTGGACCCCCAGGGCATCGATGGCTACACCTTC. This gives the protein CASSLDPQGIDGYTF.

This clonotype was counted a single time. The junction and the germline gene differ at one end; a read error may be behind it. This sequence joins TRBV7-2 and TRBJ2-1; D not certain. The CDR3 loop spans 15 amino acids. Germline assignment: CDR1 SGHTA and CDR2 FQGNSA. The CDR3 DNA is TGTGCCAGCAGCTTAGCGCGGTTCGGATACAATGGGCAGTTCTTC. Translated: CASSLARFGYNGQFF.

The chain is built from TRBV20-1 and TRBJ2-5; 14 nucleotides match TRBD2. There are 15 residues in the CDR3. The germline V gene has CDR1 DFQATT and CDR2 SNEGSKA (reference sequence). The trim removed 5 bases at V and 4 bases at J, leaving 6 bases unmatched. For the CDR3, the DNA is TGCAGTGCTCAGACTAGCGGGAGGGCCTCAGAGACCCAGTACTTC. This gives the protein CSAQTSGRASETQYF.

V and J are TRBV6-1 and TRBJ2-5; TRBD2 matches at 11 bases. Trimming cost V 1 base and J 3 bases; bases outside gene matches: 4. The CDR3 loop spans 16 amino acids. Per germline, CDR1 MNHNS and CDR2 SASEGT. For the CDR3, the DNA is TGTGCCAGCAGTGAAGAGCCGGGACTAGCGGAAGAGACCCAGTACTTC. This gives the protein CASSEEPGLAEETQYF.

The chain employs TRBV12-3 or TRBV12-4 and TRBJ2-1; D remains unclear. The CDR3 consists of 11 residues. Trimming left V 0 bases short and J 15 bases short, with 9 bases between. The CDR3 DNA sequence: TGTGCCAGCAGTTTAGCTGGCCGACTGTTCTTC. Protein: CASSLAGRLFF.

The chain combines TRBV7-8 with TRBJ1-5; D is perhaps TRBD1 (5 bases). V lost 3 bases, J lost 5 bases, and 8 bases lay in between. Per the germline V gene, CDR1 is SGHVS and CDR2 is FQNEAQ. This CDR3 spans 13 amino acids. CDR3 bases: TGTGCCAGCAGCTTTGTGGGGGATCAGCCCCAGCATTTT. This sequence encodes CASSFVGDQPQHF. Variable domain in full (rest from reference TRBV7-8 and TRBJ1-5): GAGVSQSPRYKVAKRGQDVALRCDPISGHVSLFWYQQALGQGPEFLTYFQNEAQLDKSGLPSDRFFAERPEGSVSTLKIQRTQQEDSAVYLCASSFVGDQPQHFGDGTRLSIL.

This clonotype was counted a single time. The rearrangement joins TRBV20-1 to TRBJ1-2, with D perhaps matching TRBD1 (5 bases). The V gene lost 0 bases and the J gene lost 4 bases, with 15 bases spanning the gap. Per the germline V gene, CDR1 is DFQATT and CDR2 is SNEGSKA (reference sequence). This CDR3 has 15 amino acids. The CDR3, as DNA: TGCAGTGCTAGAGATCCAAGGGACCGGGGCTATGGCTACACCTTC. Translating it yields CSARDPRDRGYGYTF.

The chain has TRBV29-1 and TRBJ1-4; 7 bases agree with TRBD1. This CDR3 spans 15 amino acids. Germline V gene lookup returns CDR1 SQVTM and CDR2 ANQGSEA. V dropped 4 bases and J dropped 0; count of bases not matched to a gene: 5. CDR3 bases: TGCAGCGTTGGGGACAGCCTTGCAACTAATGAAAAACTGTTTTTT. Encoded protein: CSVGDSLATNEKLFF.

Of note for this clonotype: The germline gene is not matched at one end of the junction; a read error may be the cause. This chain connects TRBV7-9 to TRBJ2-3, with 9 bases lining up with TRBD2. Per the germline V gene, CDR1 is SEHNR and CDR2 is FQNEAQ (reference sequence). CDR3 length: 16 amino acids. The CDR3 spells CASSPEAGGRTDTQYF. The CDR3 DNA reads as TGTGCCAGCAGCCCCGAAGCGGGGGGACGCACAGATACACAGTATTTT.

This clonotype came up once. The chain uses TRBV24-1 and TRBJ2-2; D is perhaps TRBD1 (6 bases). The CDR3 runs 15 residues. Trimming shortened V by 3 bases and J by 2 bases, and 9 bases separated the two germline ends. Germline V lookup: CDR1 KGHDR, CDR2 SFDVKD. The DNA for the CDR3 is TGTGCCACCAGTGATAGACAGGTCAACACCGGGGAGCTGTTTTTT. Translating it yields CATSDRQVNTGELFF.

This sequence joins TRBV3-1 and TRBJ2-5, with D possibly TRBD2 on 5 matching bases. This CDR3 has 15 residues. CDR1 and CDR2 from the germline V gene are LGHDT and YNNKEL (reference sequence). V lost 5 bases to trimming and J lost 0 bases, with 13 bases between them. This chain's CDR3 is CASSYPKRNQETQYF. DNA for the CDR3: TGTGCCAGCAGCTACCCTAAGCGGAACCAAGAGACCCAGTACTTC.

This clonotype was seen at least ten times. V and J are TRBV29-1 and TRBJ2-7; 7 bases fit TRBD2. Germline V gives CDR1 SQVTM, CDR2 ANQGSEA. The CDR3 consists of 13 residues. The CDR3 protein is CAGVGEGSYEQYF. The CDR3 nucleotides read TGCGCGGGGGTTGGGGAGGGCTCCTACGAGCAGTACTTC.

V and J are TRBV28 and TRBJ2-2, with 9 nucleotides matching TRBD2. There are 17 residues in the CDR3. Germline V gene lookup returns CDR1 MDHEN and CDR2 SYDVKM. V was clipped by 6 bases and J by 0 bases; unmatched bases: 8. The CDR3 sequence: CASRGSGGRSNTGELFF. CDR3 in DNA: TGTGCCAGCAGGGGTAGCGGGGGCCGCTCGAACACCGGGGAGCTGTTTTTT.

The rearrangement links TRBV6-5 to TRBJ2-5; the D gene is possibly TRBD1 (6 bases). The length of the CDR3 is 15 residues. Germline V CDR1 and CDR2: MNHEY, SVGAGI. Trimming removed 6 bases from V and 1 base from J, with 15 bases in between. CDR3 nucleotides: TGTGCCAGCAGGCCGACAGGTGGGCTCCAAGAGACCCAGTACTTC. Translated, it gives CASRPTGGLQETQYF.

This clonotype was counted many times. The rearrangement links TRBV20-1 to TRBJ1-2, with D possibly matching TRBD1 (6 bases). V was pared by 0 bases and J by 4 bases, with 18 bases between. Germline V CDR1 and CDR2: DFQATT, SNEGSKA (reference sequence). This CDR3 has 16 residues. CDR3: CSAREQGAPQIYGYTF. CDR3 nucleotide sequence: TGCAGTGCTAGAGAACAGGGCGCGCCCCAGATCTATGGCTACACCTTC.

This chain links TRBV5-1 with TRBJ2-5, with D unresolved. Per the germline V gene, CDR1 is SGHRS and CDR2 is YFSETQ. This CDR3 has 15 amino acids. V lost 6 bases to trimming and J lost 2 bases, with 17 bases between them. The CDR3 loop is CASIPPVRPQETQYF. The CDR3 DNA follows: TGCGCCAGCATCCCCCCAGTCAGACCGCAAGAGACCCAGTACTTC.